Listed here are 25 T cell receptor beta chains from one sample, sequenced in a study of T cell clonality in common variable immunodeficiency. Clones were read by immunoSEQ multiplex PCR, and TCRdb kept only the in-frame ones, dropping some. The sample offers about 66,000 clones and no singletons, the top ten holding around 1.6%. Sequenced input: peripheral blood mononuclear cells. The receptor set was obtained from a person aged 18 to 75 in good health.

This clone appeared many times. From the germline J gene comes the end of the CDR3, since the read stops 3 residues before it. This sequence joins TRBV29-1 and TRBJ2-2; 7 positions match TRBD2. The J segment lost 4 bases and the V segment lost 5 bases, leaving 10 bases of the junction unmatched. The CDR3 consists of 15 residues. Germline loops: CDR1 SQVTM, CDR2 ANQGSEA. CDR3 bases read: TGCAGCGTTCGCCTGGCTAGCGGAAGCACCGGGGAG. Translated: CSVRLASGSTGE. The full-length CDR3 reads as CSVRLASGSTGELFF.

This clone appeared many times. The read falls 3 residues short of the CDR3 end, and the missing part is taken from the germline J gene. The chain has TRBV6-2 or TRBV6-3 and TRBJ1-6; 8 nucleotides line up with TRBD1. Trimming cost V 6 bases and J 7 bases; bases outside gene matches: 5. The germline V gene encodes CDR1 MNHEY and CDR2 SVGEGT. CDR3 length: 14 residues. This CDR3 is CASSPGQANSPLHF. The covered CDR3 bases are TGTGCCAGCAGCCCGGGACAGGCAAATTCACCC.

This clone has a count of ten or more. The read halts 3 residues ahead of the CDR3 end, with the missing end drawn from the germline J gene. V and J are TRBV5-4 and TRBJ2-7; possible D gene TRBD1, 6 bases. Germline assignment: CDR1 SGHNT and CDR2 YYREEE (reference sequence). Trimming removed 4 bases from V and 0 bases from J, with 11 bases in between. The CDR3 extends over 14 amino acids. The CDR3 DNA, read in part, is TGTGCCAGCAGCCTGGACAGAAACTCCTACGAG. Translation: CASSLDRNSYE. In full, the CDR3 reads CASSLDRNSYEQYF.

This clone was counted many times. The CDR3 sequence is CASSSLHSPLHF. The CDR3 DNA, read in part, is TGTGCCAGCAGTTCTCTCCATTCACCC. The chain recombines TRBV28 with TRBJ1-6; the D is unclear. The read comes to an end 3 residues before the CDR3 does, leaving the germline J gene to fill in the end. The ends were cut back, 4 bases at V and 8 bases at J, with 6 bases in the middle. Germline V gene sequence: CDR1 MDHEN, CDR2 SYDVKM. This CDR3 comprises 12 residues.

This clone was observed at least ten times. From the germline J gene comes the end of the CDR3, since the read stops 3 residues before it. The chain is built from TRBV7-9 and TRBJ2-1; no definite D call. The CDR3 extends over 11 amino acids. Germline values: CDR1 SEHNR, CDR2 FQNEAQ (reference sequence). With 3 bases removed from V and 6 bases from J, the gap between germline ends came to 3 bases. The sequenced CDR3 bases are TGTGCCAGCAGCTTCTTCAATGAG. This gives the protein CASSFFNE. The complete CDR3 reads CASSFFNEQFF.

Worth noting for this clone: The CDR3 end lies 3 residues beyond the end of the read and is filled in from the germline J gene. The chain links TRBV5-1 to TRBJ1-2; 11 bases are shared with TRBD1. The CDR3 consists of 14 residues. Trimming cost V 0 bases and J 6 bases; bases outside gene matches: 1. Germline CDR1 SGHRS, CDR2 YFSETQ. CDR3 residues: CASSLEGQGDGYTF. Partial CDR3 DNA: TGCGCCAGCAGCTTGGAGGGACAGGGGGATGGC.

In this sample, this clone turned up many times. The read gets to within 3 residues of the CDR3 end, and the germline J gene fills in the rest. The chain recombines TRBV5-6 with TRBJ2-3, with 7 bases aligning to TRBD2. V trimming: 4 bases; J trimming: 1 base; junction bases outside the gene matches: 3. The CDR3 totals 14 residues. CDR1 SGHDT and CDR2 YYEEEE come from the germline V gene. The part of the CDR3 DNA that was read is TGTGCCAGCAGCGACAGCGGGGGCACAGATACG. It specifies CASSDSGGTDT. The CDR3, in full, reads CASSDSGGTDTQYF.

There are many counts of this clone. The CDR3 is cut off 3 residues early in the read; its end comes from the germline J gene. This chain joins TRBV20-1 and TRBJ2-6; 10 bases line up with TRBD1. Germline CDR1 is DFQATT and CDR2 is SNEGSKA (reference sequence). Unmatched junction bases numbered 10, after V lost 5 bases and J lost 0 bases. This CDR3 comprises 18 residues. This chain's CDR3 is CSARPPGQGFSGANVLTF. Incomplete CDR3 DNA: TGCAGTGCTCGTCCACCGGGACAGGGGTTCTCTGGGGCCAACGTC.

This clone was seen a few times. The CDR3 end lies 3 residues beyond the end of the read and is filled in from the germline J gene. The V call is TRBV11-2, the J call TRBJ2-7; TRBD1 agrees at 8 bases. Germline-derived CDR1 and CDR2 are SGHAT and FQNNGV. There are 14 residues in the CDR3. Trimming removed 5 bases from V and 4 bases from J; junction bases left unmatched: 7. The DNA read from the CDR3 is TGTGCCAGCAGCCTCAGGCAGGGGGCGTACGAG. This encodes CASSLRQGAYE. The entire CDR3 protein is CASSLRQGAYEQYF.

The sample holds many counts of this clone. From the germline J gene comes the end of the CDR3, since the read stops 3 residues before it. This chain links TRBV14 with TRBJ1-1; D remains ambiguous. CDR1 is SGHDN, CDR2 FVKESK, per germline. The CDR3 loop spans 15 amino acids. V was clipped by 1 base and J by 0 bases, with 9 bases between them. The part of the CDR3 DNA that was read is TGTGCCAGCAGCCAAGTGCACAGAATGAACACTGAA. Protein product: CASSQVHRMNTE. The CDR3 in its entirety is CASSQVHRMNTEAFF.

This clone was found many times. The read terminates 3 residues ahead of where the CDR3 ends, so the germline J gene completes it. The genes are TRBV20-1 and TRBJ1-4; TRBD1 might be the D (5 bases). The germline V gene has CDR1 DFQATT and CDR2 SNEGSKA (reference sequence). The ends were cut back, 1 base at V and 1 base at J, with 13 bases in the middle. This CDR3 has 16 residues. CDR3 DNA, as far as it was read: TGCAGTGCTAGAGCCCTGAGCGGGGGAACTAATGAAAAA. As protein: CSARALSGGTNEK. The CDR3 reads in full as CSARALSGGTNEKLFF.

As concerns this clone: The junction departs from the called germline gene at one end, perhaps through a read error. The CDR3 end falls 3 residues outside the read, so it is completed with the germline J gene. Other DNA sequences from this sample encode an identical CDR3 as well. J is TRBJ1-2 and V is TRBV7-3; the D gene is possibly TRBD1 (5 bases). Germline V lookup: CDR1 SGHTA, CDR2 FQGTGA. The CDR3 loop spans 16 amino acids. The CDR3 bases that were read are TGCGCCAGCAGCTTAGGCCCCGACAGAGCTAACTATGGC. This gives the protein CASSLGPDRANYG. The entire CDR3 is CASSLGPDRANYGYTF.

This clone has a count of ten or more. The read stops 3 residues short of the end of the CDR3; the missing end is completed from the germline J gene. The chain employs TRBV18 and TRBJ2-7; 9 bases line up with TRBD1. CDR1 and CDR2 (germline): KGHSH, LQKENI. With 5 bases clipped from V and 2 bases from J, the junction kept 4 bases outside the gene matches. This CDR3 comprises 14 residues. This CDR3 reads CASSTGQGTYEQYF. The covered CDR3 bases are TGTGCCAGCTCAACCGGACAGGGGACCTACGAG.

This clone has at least ten counts. The read ends 3 residues shy of where the CDR3 ends; the end is completed using the germline J gene. The rearrangement links TRBV5-1 to TRBJ2-2; the match to TRBD2 covers 9 bases. CDR3 length: 15 residues. V was pared by 0 bases and J by 5 bases, with 2 bases of the junction left unmatched. Germline values: CDR1 SGHRS, CDR2 YFSETQ. The CDR3 loop is CASSLVAGGTGELFF. The sequenced part of the CDR3 DNA is TGCGCCAGCAGCTTGGTTGCGGGAGGGACCGGGGAG.

This clone was observed a handful of times. Read data end 3 residues before the CDR3 end; the end is taken from the germline J gene. This chain joins TRBV7-2 and TRBJ2-1; 9 bases match TRBD2. This CDR3 is 15 amino acids long. Germline V lookup: CDR1 SGHTA, CDR2 FQGNSA. Germline trimming cut 6 bases from V and 3 bases from J; bases unmatched to any gene: 6. The chain's CDR3 is CASRPGTSFYNEQFF. Partial CDR3 DNA: TGTGCCAGCAGGCCCGGGACTAGCTTCTACAATGAG.

This clone has ten or more counts. The part of the CDR3 DNA that was read is TGTGCCAGCAGCTTTCCCTCTAATTCACCC. Its translation: CASSFPSNSP. In full, the CDR3 is CASSFPSNSPLHF. The V call is TRBV5-6, the J call TRBJ1-6; D is uncertain. The read ends 3 residues before the CDR3 terminus; that terminus is restored from the germline J gene. This CDR3 contains 13 residues. With 2 bases removed from V and 6 bases from J, the gap between germline ends came to 6 bases. Germline V gene sequence: CDR1 SGHDT, CDR2 YYEEEE.

On this clone itself: The CDR3 end is not reached by the read, which stops 3 residues before it; the germline J gene fills it in. The chain combines TRBV2 with TRBJ1-6; a weak D match, TRBD1 (5 bases). The germline CDR1 and CDR2 sequences are SNHLY and FYNNEI. The CDR3 sequence is 15 residues long. Trimming removed 5 bases at V and 10 bases at J, with 18 bases between. The part of the CDR3 DNA that was read is TGTGCCAGCAGTCGCGGGGCGCAGGGTCGGTCACCC. Translating gives CASSRGAQGRSP. The entire CDR3 protein is CASSRGAQGRSPLHF.

This clone appeared many times. The missing CDR3 end, 3 residues past where the read stops, is filled in from the germline J gene. The chain has TRBV20-1 and TRBJ2-4, with D unresolved. This CDR3 is 14 amino acids long. V dropped 0 bases and J dropped 8 bases, with 14 bases sitting between them. Germline CDR1 is DFQATT and CDR2 is SNEGSKA (reference sequence). The CDR3 DNA, read in part, is TGCAGTGCTAGAGATCCACTTGGGCAGGACATT. As protein: CSARDPLGQDI. The entire CDR3 is CSARDPLGQDIQYF.

This clone showed up many times. The missing CDR3 end, 3 residues past where the read stops, is filled in from the germline J gene. The chain is built from TRBV6-1 and TRBJ2-3; TRBD1 might be the D (6 bases). The CDR3 has 15 amino acids. The V end was cut by 3 bases, the J end by 0 bases, with 10 bases between. Germline V CDR1 and CDR2: MNHNS, SASEGT. The CDR3 loop reads CASSEGAASTDTQYF. The covered CDR3 bases are TGTGCCAGCAGTGAGGGGGCGGCTAGCACAGATACG.

This clone showed up many times. The read gets to within 3 residues of the CDR3 end, and the germline J gene fills in the rest. V and J are TRBV2 and TRBJ1-5, with 7 bases aligning to TRBD1. The CDR3 consists of 14 residues. Germline CDR1 is SNHLY and CDR2 is FYNNEI. Germline trimming cut 8 bases from V and 2 bases from J; bases unmatched to any gene: 6. The sequenced part of the CDR3 DNA is TGTGCCAGCCAGTCTACAGGGGGCAATCAGCCC. This codes for CASQSTGGNQP. The complete CDR3 sequence is CASQSTGGNQPQHF.

This clone was detected many times. The read is 3 residues too short to cover the CDR3 end, so that end is filled in from the germline J gene. V and J are TRBV20-1 and TRBJ1-3; perhaps TRBD1 as D (6 bases). Between the trimmed V and J ends, which lost 0 bases and 1 base, there was a span of 10 bases. Germline loops: CDR1 DFQATT, CDR2 SNEGSKA (reference sequence). The CDR3 is made up of 15 amino acids. The CDR3 region is CSARDPTGSGNTIYF. CDR3 DNA, as far as it was read: TGCAGTGCTAGAGACCCGACAGGTTCTGGAAACACC.

This clone was picked up many times. The read ends 3 residues shy of where the CDR3 ends; the end is completed using the germline J gene. The genes are TRBV12-5 and TRBJ2-7; perhaps TRBD1 as D (6 bases). There are 17 residues in the CDR3. Trimming took 0 bases from V and 0 from J, leaving 15 bases between them. CDR1 and CDR2 (germline): LGHNT, FRNRAP. The CDR3 here is CASGLVLGQRSSYEQYF. CDR3 bases read: TGTGCTAGTGGTTTGGTACTAGGACAGCGGTCCTCCTACGAG.

This clone was seen many times. The read ends 3 residues early relative to the CDR3; the germline J gene fills the gap. This chain uses TRBV9 with TRBJ2-2, with D possibly being TRBD2 (6 bases). The CDR3 length is 15 residues. From germline, CDR1 is SGDLS and CDR2 YYNGEE. Trimming stripped 0 bases from V and 5 bases from J, with 11 bases between. CDR3 DNA (partial): TGTGCCAGCAGCGTAGGGGGGGTGGGGACCGGGGAG. Translating it yields CASSVGGVGTGE. The entire CDR3 reads CASSVGGVGTGELFF.

This clone was recorded at least ten times. Read data end 3 residues before the CDR3 end; the end is taken from the germline J gene. The rearrangement links TRBV6-1 to TRBJ2-7; TRBD1 or TRBD2 may be the D gene (6 bases each). Germline values: CDR1 MNHNS, CDR2 SASEGT. Trimming left V 2 bases short and J 4 bases short, with 12 bases between. There are 14 residues in the CDR3. CDR3 sequence: CASSERRGLYEQYF. Partial CDR3 DNA: TGTGCCAGCAGTGAACGGAGGGGGTTGTACGAG.

Many counts were recorded for this clone. The DNA ends 3 residues before the CDR3 does, and the rest of the CDR3 is filled in from the germline J gene. The chain uses TRBV28 and TRBJ2-7, with 14 bases lining up with TRBD2. CDR1 and CDR2 (germline): MDHEN, SYDVKM. Unmatched junction bases numbered 2, after V lost 4 bases and J lost 3 bases. This CDR3 comprises 15 residues. The sequenced part of the CDR3 DNA is TGTGCCAGCAGTTCCGGGACTAGCGGGAGCTACGAG. It encodes CASSSGTSGSYE. The full CDR3 protein is CASSSGTSGSYEQYF.